The 8 T cell receptor beta chains below were found in one sample sequenced in a study of beta chain features in type 1 diabetes. Study-wide results and limits: Type 1 diabetes patients had TCRB CDR3s that were shorter (moderately but significantly so) in all four CD4+ subsets.

All of the isolated RNA was reverse transcribed, so expressed TCRB transcripts were sequenced. TCRdb's copy holds only in-frame clones and misses some; the assay was immunoSEQ multiplex PCR. The profile shows approximately 150,000 clones, about 10% of them singletons. Which antigens these TCRs recognize remains unknown. The sequenced sample consisted of central memory CD4+ T cells from blood. These receptors all come from a man younger than 40 with type 1 diabetes.

The rearrangement uses TRBV2 and TRBJ1-4; 9 nucleotides match TRBD1. V was pared by 7 bases and J by 7 bases, with 7 bases of the junction left unmatched. Germline V gene lookup returns CDR1 SNHLY and CDR2 FYNNEI. CDR3 size: 14 residues. CDR3 nucleotides: TGTGCCAGCATGTGGAACAGGGGGCTTGAAAAACTGTTTTTT. Its translation is CASMWNRGLEKLFF.

This chain connects TRBV7-3 to TRBJ1-1; D is possibly TRBD1 (5 bases). From germline, CDR1 is SGHTA and CDR2 FQGTGA. The CDR3 spans 14 residues. V lost 2 bases to trimming and J lost 3 bases, with 10 bases between them. CDR3 in amino acids: CASSLGGGDTEAFF. The DNA of the CDR3 is TGTGCCAGCAGCTTAGGTGGGGGGGACACTGAAGCTTTCTTT.

In its sample, this clone was seen a few times. The chain recombines TRBV5-1 with TRBJ2-1, with TRBD2 matching 10 bases. CDR1 is SGHRS and CDR2 is YFSETQ in the germline V gene. This CDR3 is 14 amino acids long. V gave up 4 bases and J gave up 8 bases; unmatched junction bases: 6. The CDR3 protein is CASSEDSGGDEQFF. In DNA form, the CDR3 reads TGCGCCAGCAGCGAGGACAGCGGGGGGGATGAGCAGTTCTTC.

This clone was counted a few times. The J gene is TRBJ1-2, the V gene TRBV6-5; possibly TRBD1 for D (5 bases). The germline V and J ends were trimmed by 0 bases and 2 bases, with 7 bases remaining between them. Germline V gene lookup returns CDR1 MNHEY and CDR2 SVGAGI. The CDR3 totals 14 residues. This chain's CDR3 is CASSYSGANYGYTF. The CDR3 DNA reads as TGTGCCAGCAGTTACTCAGGGGCGAACTATGGCTACACCTTC.

The chain employs TRBV7-9 and TRBJ1-5; unclear D gene. In germline, CDR1 is SEHNR, CDR2 FQNEAQ (reference sequence). V shed 0 bases and J shed 0 bases, with 9 bases lying between them. The CDR3 has 16 amino acids. The CDR3: CASSLAGTLSNQPQHF. The CDR3 bases are TGTGCCAGCAGCTTAGCGGGCACCCTTAGCAATCAGCCCCAGCATTTT.

This clone showed up just a few times. The chain has TRBV11-2 and TRBJ1-1; no firm D call. The V gene lost 5 bases and the J gene lost 1 base, with 11 bases spanning the gap. There are 14 residues in the CDR3. Germline assignment: CDR1 SGHAT and CDR2 FQNNGV. CDR3 loop: CASSLTKSNTEAFF. The CDR3 region has the DNA TGTGCCAGCAGCCTTACAAAATCGAACACTGAAGCTTTCTTT. Using reference TRBV11-2 and TRBJ1-1 for the parts outside the CDR3, the full variable domain is EAGVAQSPRYKIIEKRQSVAFWCNPISGHATLYWYQQILGQGPKLLIQFQNNGVVDDSQLPKDRFSAERLKGVDSTLKIQPAKLEDSAVYLCASSLTKSNTEAFFGQGTRLTVV.

The V call is TRBV5-1, the J call TRBJ1-4; D not resolved. CDR3 size: 12 residues. Germline lookup yields CDR1 SGHRS and CDR2 YFSETQ. V dropped 4 bases and J dropped 6 bases, with 7 bases sitting between them. The CDR3 bases are TGCGCCAGCAGCAATCCGGATGAAAAACTGTTTTTT. This codes for CASSNPDEKLFF. The variable domain in full, with the rest retrieved from reference TRBV5-1 and TRBJ1-4, is KAGVTQTPRYLIKTRGQQVTLSCSPISGHRSVSWYQQTPGQGLQFLFEYFSETQRNKGNFPGRFSGRQFSNSRSEMNVSTLELGDSALYLCASSNPDEKLFFGSGTQLSVL.

The chain has TRBV28 and TRBJ1-2; D not resolved. V was clipped by 8 bases and J by 8 bases, with 21 bases between them. Germline-derived CDR1 and CDR2 are MDHEN and SYDVKM. CDR3 length: 14 amino acids. The CDR3, as DNA: TGTGCCAGCCGAGAGGAGAGCCCGACGATCGGCTACACCTTC. Translation gives CASREESPTIGYTF.